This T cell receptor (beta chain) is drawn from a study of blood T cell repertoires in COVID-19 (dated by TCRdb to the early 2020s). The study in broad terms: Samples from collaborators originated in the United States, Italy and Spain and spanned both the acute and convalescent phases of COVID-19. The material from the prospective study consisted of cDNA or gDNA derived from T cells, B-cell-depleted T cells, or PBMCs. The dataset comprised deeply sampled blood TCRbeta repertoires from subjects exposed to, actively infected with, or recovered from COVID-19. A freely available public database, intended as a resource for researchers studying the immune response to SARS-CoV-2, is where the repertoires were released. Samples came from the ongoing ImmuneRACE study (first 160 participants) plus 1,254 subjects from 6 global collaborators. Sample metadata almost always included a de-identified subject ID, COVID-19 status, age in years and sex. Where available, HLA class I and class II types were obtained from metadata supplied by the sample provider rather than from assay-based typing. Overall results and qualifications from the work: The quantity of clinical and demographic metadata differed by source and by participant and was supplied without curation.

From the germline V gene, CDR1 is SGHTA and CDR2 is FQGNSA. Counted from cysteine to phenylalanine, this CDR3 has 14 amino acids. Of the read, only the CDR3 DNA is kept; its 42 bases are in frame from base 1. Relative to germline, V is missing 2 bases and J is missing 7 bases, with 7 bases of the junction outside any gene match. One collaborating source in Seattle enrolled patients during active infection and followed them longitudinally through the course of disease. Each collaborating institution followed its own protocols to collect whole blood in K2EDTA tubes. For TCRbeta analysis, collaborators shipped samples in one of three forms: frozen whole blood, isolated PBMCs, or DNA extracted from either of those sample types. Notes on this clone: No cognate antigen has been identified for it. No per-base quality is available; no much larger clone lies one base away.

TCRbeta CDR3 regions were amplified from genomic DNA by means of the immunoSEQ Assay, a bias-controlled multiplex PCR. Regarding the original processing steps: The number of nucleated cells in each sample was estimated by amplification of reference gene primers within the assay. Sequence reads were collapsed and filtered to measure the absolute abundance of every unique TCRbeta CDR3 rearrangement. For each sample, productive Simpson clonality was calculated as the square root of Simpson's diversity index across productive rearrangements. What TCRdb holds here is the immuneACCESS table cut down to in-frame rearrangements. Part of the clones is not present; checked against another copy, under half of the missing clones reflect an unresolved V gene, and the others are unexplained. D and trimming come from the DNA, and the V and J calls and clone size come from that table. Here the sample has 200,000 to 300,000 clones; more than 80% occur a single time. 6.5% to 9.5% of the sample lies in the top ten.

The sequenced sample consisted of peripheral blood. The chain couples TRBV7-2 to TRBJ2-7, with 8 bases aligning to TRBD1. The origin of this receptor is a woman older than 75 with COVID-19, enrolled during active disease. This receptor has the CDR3 CASSLRQGPLEQYF. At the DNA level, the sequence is TGTGCCAGCAGCTTACGACAGGGGCCTCTGGAGCAGTACTTC.